The 16 T cell receptor beta chains presented below share a single source sample, sequenced in a study of response to subunit inactivated influenza vaccine. TCRdb analysed the RT-PCR reads with MiXCR anew, one entry per CDR3 protein. The data show about 170,000 distinct CDR3 sequences, roughly a tenth seen once. The sample was CD8+ T cells sorted from PBMCs, taken less than 25 months after vaccination. Receptors originate from a man between 50 and 70 years old who received an inactivated influenza vaccine.

This clonotype was detected a few times. V is TRBV30 and J is TRBJ2-7, with 7 bases that match TRBD2. The CDR3 has 15 amino acids. J was trimmed by 4 bases and V by 2 bases; bases with no gene match: 11. The germline V gene encodes CDR1 GTSNPN and CDR2 SVGIG (reference sequence). The CDR3 protein is CAWSLGLGGVYEQYF. The CDR3 nucleotides are TGTGCCTGGAGTCTTGGACTAGGAGGGGTTTACGAGCAGTACTTC.

This chain links TRBV29-1 with TRBJ2-7, with 8 bases fitting TRBD1. Germline V gene data show CDR1 as SQVTM and CDR2 as ANQGSEA. The CDR3 covers 13 residues. V dropped 7 bases and J dropped 4; count of bases not matched to a gene: 9. CDR3 sequence: CSAGDRGKYEQYF. CDR3 DNA sequence: TGCAGCGCCGGAGACAGGGGAAAATACGAGCAGTACTTC.

The chain uses TRBV7-9 and TRBJ2-3; 9 bases fit TRBD2. The germline gives CDR1 SEHNR, CDR2 FQNEAQ (reference sequence). V lost 5 bases, J lost 6 bases, and 12 bases stayed unmatched. This CDR3 has 16 amino acids. As DNA, the CDR3 is TGTGCCAGCAGCGTTAGTGGCGGGAGGGCCCTTGATACGCAGTATTTT. It specifies CASSVSGGRALDTQYF.

The V gene is TRBV15, the J gene TRBJ2-4, with D possibly TRBD1 on 6 matching bases. The V gene lost 5 bases and the J gene lost 8 bases, with 13 bases spanning the gap. CDR1 and CDR2 from the germline V gene are LNHNV and YYDKDF (reference sequence). The CDR3 is made up of 13 amino acids. CDR3: CATSRQETDIQYF. For the CDR3, the DNA is TGTGCCACCAGCCGACAGGAGACGGACATTCAGTACTTC.

J is TRBJ2-5 and V is TRBV28, with 10 bases aligning to TRBD2. This CDR3 has 15 residues. The V and J ends lost 5 bases and 1 base, in that order; junction bases with no gene match: 4. Germline V gives CDR1 MDHEN, CDR2 SYDVKM. The CDR3 spells CASSPGLASQETQYF. In DNA, the CDR3 is TGTGCCAGCAGTCCGGGACTAGCGAGCCAAGAGACCCAGTACTTC.

The gene calls are TRBV27 and TRBJ2-5; D is undetermined. In germline, CDR1 is MNHEY, CDR2 SMNVEV (reference sequence). V was cut by 1 base and J by 5 bases, with 14 bases left in between. This CDR3 comprises 15 residues. The CDR3: CASSLLGPVTETQYF. In DNA form, the CDR3 reads TGTGCCAGCAGTTTATTGGGTCCGGTGACGGAGACCCAGTACTTC.

This clonotype was recorded at least ten times. The chain recombines TRBV4-1 with TRBJ1-1; D is ambiguous. The CDR3 extends over 16 amino acids. The V and J ends lost 0 bases and 7 bases respectively, with 18 bases between them. CDR1 MGHRA and CDR2 YSYEKL come from the germline V gene. CDR3 sequence (DNA): TGCGCCAGCAGCCAAGATAGAACGTTCTTGTACGTTGAAGCTTTCTTT. Residues: CASSQDRTFLYVEAFF.

The chain combines TRBV29-1 with TRBJ2-3; D is ambiguous. The germline CDR1 and CDR2 sequences are SQVTM and ANQGSEA. Trimming cost V 3 bases and J 4 bases, with 8 bases left between them. The CDR3 totals 12 residues. Here the CDR3 reads CSVEAWADTQYF. Here the CDR3 DNA reads TGCAGCGTTGAGGCCTGGGCAGATACGCAGTATTTT.

This clonotype was recorded at least ten times. This rearrangement joins TRBV7-2 to TRBJ1-2; 10 nucleotides match TRBD1. V was clipped by 5 bases and J by 7 bases; unmatched bases: 16. Looked up from germline, CDR1 is SGHTA and CDR2 is FQGNSA. CDR3 size: 17 residues. The CDR3 protein is CASSGRGQGDFYRGYTF. The CDR3 coding sequence is TGTGCCAGCAGCGGAAGAGGACAGGGGGATTTCTATCGTGGCTACACCTTC. The full variable domain, with the rest looked up from reference TRBV7-2 and TRBJ1-2, is GAGVSQSPSNKVTEKGKDVELRCDPISGHTALYWYRQSLGQGLEFLIYFQGNSAPDKSGLPSDRFSAERTGGSVSTLTIQRTQQEDSAVYLCASSGRGQGDFYRGYTFGSGTRLTVV.

This rearrangement joins TRBV11-2 to TRBJ2-1; 9 bases are a match to TRBD2. The V gene's germline CDR1 is SGHAT and CDR2 FQNNGV. Unmatched junction bases numbered 5, after V lost 0 bases and J lost 5 bases. CDR3 length: 16 residues. In nucleotides, the CDR3 is TGTGCCAGCAGCTTAGACCTAGCGGGGATGAACAATGAGCAGTTCTTC. It yields the protein CASSLDLAGMNNEQFF.

This clonotype showed up just a few times. At one end, the junction sequence differs from germline, possibly due to a read error. The V call is TRBV5-1, the J call TRBJ2-1; D gene uncertain. The CDR3 loop spans 15 amino acids. Germline-derived CDR1 and CDR2 are SGHRS and YFSETQ. CDR3 loop: CASSLSLEPYKEQFF. In nucleotides, the CDR3 is TGCGCCAGCAGCTTGTCGCTAGAGCCCTACAAAGAGCAGTTCTTC.

The V call is TRBV4-1, the J call TRBJ2-1, with D possibly TRBD2 on 6 matching bases. CDR3 length: 17 residues. V lost 1 base to trimming and J lost 0 bases, with 13 bases between them. Germline V gene lookup returns CDR1 MGHRA and CDR2 YSYEKL. The CDR3 spells CASSQVQVGGSYNEQFF. For the CDR3, the DNA is TGCGCCAGCAGCCAAGTACAGGTCGGGGGCTCCTACAATGAGCAGTTCTTC.

This clonotype appeared a few times. This sequence joins TRBV30 and TRBJ2-7, with 9 bases matching TRBD2. Germline CDR1 GTSNPN, CDR2 SVGIG (reference sequence). This CDR3 has 15 amino acids. The V and J ends lost 6 bases and 5 bases, in that order; junction bases with no gene match: 14. The CDR3 loop is CACTSGRRRVDEQYF. The CDR3, as DNA: TGTGCCTGCACTAGCGGGCGACGTAGAGTTGACGAGCAGTACTTC.

This clonotype has a count of ten or more. The V and J genes are TRBV12-3 or TRBV12-4 and TRBJ1-1; D unresolved. Trimming stripped 3 bases from V and 5 bases from J, with 13 bases between. The CDR3 length is 14 residues. CDR3 protein: CASSLWGLGTEAFF. The CDR3 bases are TGTGCCAGCAGTTTGTGGGGTTTGGGAACTGAAGCTTTCTTT.

The chain is built from TRBV18 and TRBJ1-4; the D gene is possibly TRBD1 (5 bases). CDR3 length: 17 amino acids. Germline CDR1 is KGHSH and CDR2 is LQKENI. Deletions cut 3 bases from V and 5 bases from J, with 19 bases between. CDR3 amino acids: CASSPTPGDLKNEKLFF. The CDR3 DNA reads as TGTGCCAGCTCACCCACACCGGGGGACTTAAAGAATGAAAAACTGTTTTTT.

In its sample, this clonotype was seen a few times. The chain recombines TRBV15 with TRBJ2-3; D is unresolved. CDR1 and CDR2 from the germline V gene are LNHNV and YYDKDF (reference sequence). The CDR3 runs to 16 residues. With 1 base removed from V and 0 bases from J, the gap between germline ends came to 11 bases. DNA for the CDR3: TGTGCCACCAGCAGAGGCTACAGCCCCAGCACAGATACGCAGTATTTT. Amino acids: CATSRGYSPSTDTQYF.